The 17 T cell receptor beta chains below were found in one sample sequenced in a study of tumor-infiltrating lymphocytes in localized non-small cell lung cancer. Data came from immunoSEQ multiplex PCR; TCRdb stores just in-frame clones and leaves some out. Of fewer than 20,000 clones in the sample, roughly three quarters were seen once. Material: lung tumor tissue. Source of these receptors: a human donor with non-small cell lung cancer.

This clone is a singleton in its sample. The chain joins TRBV7-3 to TRBJ2-7; D is possibly TRBD2 (7 bases). The CDR3 is made up of 21 amino acids. Trimming took off 2 bases at V and 1 base at J, with 30 bases between the two ends. CDR1 SGHTA and CDR2 FQGTGA come from the germline V gene. CDR3 region: CASSLFVGRDNFRTSSYEQYF. CDR3 bases: TGTGCCAGCAGCTTATTTGTAGGGAGGGACAATTTCAGGACTAGTTCCTACGAGCAGTACTTC.

The chain couples TRBV27 to TRBJ2-1; TRBD1 matches at 7 bases. This CDR3 is 14 amino acids long. Germline values: CDR1 MNHEY, CDR2 SMNVEV (reference sequence). After removal of 5 bases from V and 3 bases from J, the junction contained 4 bases not matched to a gene. DNA of the CDR3: TGTGCCAGCAGTCAATGGACAGGCTACAATGAGCAGTTCTTC. This encodes CASSQWTGYNEQFF.

The chain joins TRBV20-1 to TRBJ1-2; no clear D gene. Germline V CDR1 and CDR2: DFQATT, SNEGSKA (reference sequence). V was pared by 0 bases and J by 4 bases, with 3 bases between. The CDR3 extends over 11 amino acids. The CDR3 sequence: CSAREGYGYTF. The CDR3 coding sequence is TGCAGTGCTAGAGAGGGCTATGGCTACACCTTC.

The J gene is TRBJ1-1, the V gene TRBV2; no clear D. The germline CDR1 and CDR2 sequences are SNHLY and FYNNEI. V gave up 6 bases and J gave up 0 bases, with 11 bases separating them. The CDR3 loop spans 14 amino acids. The CDR3 sequence is CASRSGLMNTEAFF. DNA of the CDR3: TGTGCCAGCAGGAGTGGTCTCATGAACACTGAAGCTTTCTTT.

The rearrangement uses TRBV30 and TRBJ2-7; weak D call: TRBD1 (5 bases). Trimming took 2 bases from V and 3 from J, leaving 11 bases between them. The CDR3 has 13 amino acids. Germline CDR1 GTSNPN, CDR2 SVGIG (reference sequence). The CDR3 sequence is CAWSQGRDYEQYF. The CDR3 bases are TGTGCCTGGAGTCAGGGCAGGGACTACGAGCAGTACTTC.

The V and J genes are TRBV27 and TRBJ2-1; D may be TRBD1 or TRBD2 (9 bases each). This CDR3 comprises 15 residues. CDR1 is MNHEY, CDR2 SMNVEV, per germline (reference sequence). V gave up 11 bases and J gave up 3 bases, with 20 bases separating them. Here the CDR3 DNA reads TGTGCCTCCAAGCGGGGGGACAGGGACTACAATGAGCAGTTCTTC. This encodes CASKRGDRDYNEQFF.

The CDR3 DNA reads TGTGCCAGCAGTTTATATGAGACGGAGACCCAGTACTTC. Amino acids: CASSLYETETQYF. The chain is built from TRBV28 and TRBJ2-5; D is undetermined. V lost 1 base and J 5 bases, leaving 8 bases between the germline ends. Germline-derived CDR1 and CDR2 are MDHEN and SYDVKM. The CDR3 extends over 13 amino acids.

In regard to this clone: The sample holds other DNA sequences that translate to the same CDR3. V is TRBV7-8 and J is TRBJ2-7; 7 bases agree with TRBD2. V shed 2 bases, J shed 5 bases, and the junction held 12 bases outside the gene matches. CDR1 is SGHVS and CDR2 is FQNEAQ in the germline V gene. The CDR3 is 16 amino acids. The CDR3 sequence is CASSLRPGTSGNEQYF. CDR3 DNA: TGTGCCAGCAGCTTACGCCCCGGGACCAGCGGGAACGAGCAGTACTTC.

In its sample, this clone was seen a few times. This chain connects TRBV2 to TRBJ1-1; perhaps TRBD1 as D (5 bases). From germline, CDR1 is SNHLY and CDR2 FYNNEI. V lost 0 bases to trimming and J lost 8 bases, with 13 bases between them. CDR3 length: 14 residues. CDR3 region: CASSEAGGRVEAFF. In DNA, the CDR3 is TGTGCCAGCAGTGAAGCGGGAGGCAGGGTGGAAGCTTTCTTT.

In this sample, this clone turned up once. Here the CDR3 DNA reads TGTGCCAGCAGCTTGGCGGTAGCGGGAGCGCAAGAGACCCAGTACTTC. Its protein product is CASSLAVAGAQETQYF. The chain carries TRBV5-4 and TRBJ2-5; 9 positions agree with TRBD2. V was pared by 0 bases and J by 2 bases, with 5 bases of the junction left unmatched. The CDR3 spans 16 residues. Germline assignment: CDR1 SGHNT and CDR2 YYREEE (reference sequence).

The rearrangement links TRBV4-3 to TRBJ2-7; 8 positions match TRBD1. V was pared by 0 bases and J by 3 bases, with 4 bases of the junction left unmatched. This CDR3 contains 15 residues. Germline values: CDR1 LGHNA, CDR2 YSLEER. CDR3 sequence: CASSQDYGQGYEQYF. The CDR3 nucleotides are TGCGCCAGCAGCCAAGATTACGGACAGGGCTACGAGCAGTACTTC.

The table lists this clone with a few counts. The chain links TRBV9 to TRBJ1-2; 8 nucleotides line up with TRBD1. Germline loops: CDR1 SGDLS, CDR2 YYNGEE. This CDR3 is built from 15 residues. V gave up 3 bases and J gave up 5 bases; unmatched junction bases: 9. CDR3 loop: CASSAQTGGGYGYTF. The CDR3 region has the DNA TGTGCCAGCAGCGCACAAACAGGGGGTGGATATGGCTACACCTTC. The whole variable domain, remainder taken from reference TRBV9 and TRBJ1-2, is DSGVTQTPKHLITATGQRVTLRCSPRSGDLSVYWYQQSLDQGLQFLIQYYNGEERAKGNILERFSAQQFPDLHSELNLSSLELGDSALYFCASSAQTGGGYGYTFGSGTRLTVV.

V and J are TRBV5-1 and TRBJ2-7; no clear D. The CDR3 consists of 13 residues. With 0 bases removed from V and 6 bases from J, the gap between germline ends came to 10 bases. Germline V lookup: CDR1 SGHRS, CDR2 YFSETQ. The CDR3 loop reads CASSLEPFTEQYF. In DNA, the CDR3 is TGCGCCAGCAGCTTGGAGCCTTTTACCGAGCAGTACTTC.

V gene TRBV28 combines with J gene TRBJ2-7, with 9 bases aligning to TRBD2. V shed 6 bases, J shed 6 bases, and the junction held 12 bases outside the gene matches. The CDR3 runs 15 residues. Germline V gene data show CDR1 as MDHEN and CDR2 as SYDVKM. The CDR3 nucleotides are TGTGCCAGCAGGCCCCCGGGACTAGCCTTGTCCGAGCAGTACTTC. Amino acid sequence: CASRPPGLALSEQYF.

This clone was observed a single time. This sequence joins TRBV29-1 and TRBJ1-2; the match to TRBD1 covers 9 bases. The CDR3 length is 14 residues. Germline assignment: CDR1 SQVTM and CDR2 ANQGSEA. Unmatched junction bases numbered 4, after V lost 4 bases and J lost 1 base. This CDR3 reads CSVAGDRVNYGYTF. Written as DNA, the CDR3 is TGCAGCGTTGCCGGGGACAGGGTTAACTATGGCTACACCTTC.

This clone has just a few counts. J is TRBJ2-7 and V is TRBV19, with D possibly TRBD1 on 5 matching bases. Germline loops: CDR1 LNHDA, CDR2 SQIVND (reference sequence). Trimming left V 6 bases short and J 2 bases short, with 11 bases between. The CDR3 spans 13 residues. CDR3 region: CASSRRGTYEQYF. The CDR3 DNA reads as TGTGCCAGTAGCCGAAGGGGAACCTACGAGCAGTACTTC. Combining the CDR3 with reference TRBV19 and TRBJ2-7 gives the whole variable domain DGGITQSPKYLFRKEGQNVTLSCEQNLNHDAMYWYRQDPGQGLRLIYYSQIVNDFQKGDIAEGYSVSREKKESFPLTVTSAQKNPTAFYLCASSRRGTYEQYFGPGTRLTVT.

This sequence joins TRBV5-4 and TRBJ1-1; D remains unclear. CDR1 SGHNT and CDR2 YYREEE come from the germline V gene (reference sequence). The CDR3 loop spans 15 amino acids. Trimming stripped 0 bases from V and 4 bases from J, with 13 bases between. Here the CDR3 DNA reads TGTGCCAGCAGCTTGGGCAGCGGTTTGGGCACTGAAGCTTTCTTT. Its protein product is CASSLGSGLGTEAFF.